This T cell receptor (beta chain) was sequenced for a study of blood T cell repertoires in COVID-19. Measured with immunoSEQ multiplex PCR; TCRdb has only the in-frame clones, and not every one. Of 100,000 or so clones listed, 85% are singletons. Looked up from germline, CDR1 is SGHTA and CDR2 is FQGNSA. Unmatched junction bases numbered 9, after V lost 4 bases and J lost 7 bases. The CDR3 length is 15 residues. The chain has TRBV7-2 and TRBJ2-1; TRBD2 agrees at 8 bases. This sequence was found in a woman aged 65 to 85 with active or convalescent COVID-19. The sequenced sample was peripheral blood. The CDR3: CASSSGTRVDNEQFF. The DNA for the CDR3 is TGTGCCAGCAGCTCCGGGACTAGGGTAGATAATGAGCAGTTCTTC.